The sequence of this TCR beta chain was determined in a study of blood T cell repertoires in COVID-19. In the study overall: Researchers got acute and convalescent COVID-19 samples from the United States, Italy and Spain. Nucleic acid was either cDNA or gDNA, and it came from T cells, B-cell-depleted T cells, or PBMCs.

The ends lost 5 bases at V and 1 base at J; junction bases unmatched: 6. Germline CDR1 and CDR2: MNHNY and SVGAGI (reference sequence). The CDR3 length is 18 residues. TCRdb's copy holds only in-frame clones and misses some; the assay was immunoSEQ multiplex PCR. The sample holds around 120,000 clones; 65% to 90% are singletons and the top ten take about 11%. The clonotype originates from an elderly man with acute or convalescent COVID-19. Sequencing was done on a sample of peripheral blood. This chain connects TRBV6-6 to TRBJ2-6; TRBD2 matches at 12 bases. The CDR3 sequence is CASSLLTSGSSGANVLTF. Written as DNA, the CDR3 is TGTGCCAGCAGTCTACTGACTAGCGGGAGTTCTGGGGCCAACGTCCTGACTTTC.